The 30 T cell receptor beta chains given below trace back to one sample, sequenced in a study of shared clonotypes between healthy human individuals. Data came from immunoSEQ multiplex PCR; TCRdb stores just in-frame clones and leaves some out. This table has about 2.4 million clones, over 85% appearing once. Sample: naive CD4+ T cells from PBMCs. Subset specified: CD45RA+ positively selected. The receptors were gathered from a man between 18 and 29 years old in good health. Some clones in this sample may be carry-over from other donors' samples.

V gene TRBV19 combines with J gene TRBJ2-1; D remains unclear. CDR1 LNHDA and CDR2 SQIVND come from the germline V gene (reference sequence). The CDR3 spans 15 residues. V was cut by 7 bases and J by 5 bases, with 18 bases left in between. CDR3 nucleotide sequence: TGTGCCAGTAAAGCCCTATTTCATGGAAACAATGAGCAGTTCTTC. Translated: CASKALFHGNNEQFF.

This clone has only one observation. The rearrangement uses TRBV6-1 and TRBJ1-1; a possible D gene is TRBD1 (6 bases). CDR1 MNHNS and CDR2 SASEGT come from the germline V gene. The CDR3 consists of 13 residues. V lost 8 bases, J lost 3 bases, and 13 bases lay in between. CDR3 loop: CASSQGWDTEAFF. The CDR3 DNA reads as TGTGCCAGCTCACAGGGTTGGGACACTGAAGCTTTCTTT.

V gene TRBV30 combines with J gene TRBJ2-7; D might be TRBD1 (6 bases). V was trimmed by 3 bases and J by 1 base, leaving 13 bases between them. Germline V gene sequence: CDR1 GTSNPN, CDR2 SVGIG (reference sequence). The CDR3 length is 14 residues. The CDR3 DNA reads TGTGCCTGGAGGGGGACAACGTTATCCTACGAGCAGTACTTC. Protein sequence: CAWRGTTLSYEQYF.

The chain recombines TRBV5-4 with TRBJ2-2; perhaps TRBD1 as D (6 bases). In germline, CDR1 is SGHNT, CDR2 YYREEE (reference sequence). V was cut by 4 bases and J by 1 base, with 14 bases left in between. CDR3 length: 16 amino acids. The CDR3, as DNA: TGTGCCAGCAGCCCCTCCTCGGGACAGAACACCGGGGAGCTGTTTTTT. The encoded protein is CASSPSSGQNTGELFF.

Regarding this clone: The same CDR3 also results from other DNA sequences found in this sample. Here the CDR3 reads CASSFASANTGELFF. DNA of the CDR3: TGTGCCAGCAGTTTTGCGTCGGCTAACACCGGGGAGCTGTTTTTT. The rearrangement uses TRBV28 and TRBJ2-2; D call uncertain. Trimming took off 3 bases at V and 2 bases at J, with 10 bases between the two ends. CDR1 and CDR2 (germline): MDHEN, SYDVKM. The CDR3 runs 15 residues.

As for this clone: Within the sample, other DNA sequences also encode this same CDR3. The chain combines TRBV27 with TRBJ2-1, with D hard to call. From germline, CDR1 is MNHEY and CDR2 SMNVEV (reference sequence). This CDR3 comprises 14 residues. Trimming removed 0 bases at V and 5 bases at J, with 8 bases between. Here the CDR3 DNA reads TGTGCCAGCAGTTTATCGAGGTCCGACAATGAGCAGTTCTTC. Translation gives CASSLSRSDNEQFF.

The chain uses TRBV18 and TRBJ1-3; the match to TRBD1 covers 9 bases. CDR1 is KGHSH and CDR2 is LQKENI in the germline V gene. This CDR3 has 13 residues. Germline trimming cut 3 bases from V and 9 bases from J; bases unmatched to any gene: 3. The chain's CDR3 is CASSPTGGSTIYF. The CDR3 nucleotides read TGTGCCAGCTCACCTACAGGGGGCAGCACCATATATTTT.

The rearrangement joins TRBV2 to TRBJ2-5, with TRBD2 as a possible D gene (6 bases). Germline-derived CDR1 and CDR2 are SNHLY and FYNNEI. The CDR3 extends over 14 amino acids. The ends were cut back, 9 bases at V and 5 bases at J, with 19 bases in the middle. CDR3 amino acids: CASALFSGGETQYF. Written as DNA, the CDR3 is TGTGCCAGTGCTTTATTTAGCGGAGGGGAGACCCAGTACTTC.

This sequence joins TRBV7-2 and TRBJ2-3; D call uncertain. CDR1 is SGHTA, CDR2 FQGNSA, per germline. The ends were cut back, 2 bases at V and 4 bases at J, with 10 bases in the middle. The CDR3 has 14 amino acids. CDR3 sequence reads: CASSLQTSADTQYF. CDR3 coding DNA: TGTGCCAGCAGCTTACAAACCTCGGCAGATACGCAGTATTTT.

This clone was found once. DNA of the CDR3: TGTGCCAGCAGTCTCCGAAAGACAGCTAACTATGGCTACACCTTC. Translated, it gives CASSLRKTANYGYTF. The chain is built from TRBV27 and TRBJ1-2, with a weak D call TRBD1 (5 bases). Germline CDR1 reads MNHEY; CDR2 reads SMNVEV (reference sequence). This CDR3 region has 15 residues. The V gene lost 5 bases and the J gene lost 0 bases, with 13 bases spanning the gap.

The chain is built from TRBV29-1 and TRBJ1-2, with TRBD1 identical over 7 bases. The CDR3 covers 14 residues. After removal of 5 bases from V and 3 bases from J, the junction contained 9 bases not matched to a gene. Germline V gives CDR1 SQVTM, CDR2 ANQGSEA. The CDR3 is CSVHGRGGHYGYTF. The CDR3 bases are TGCAGCGTTCATGGTAGAGGGGGCCACTATGGCTACACCTTC.

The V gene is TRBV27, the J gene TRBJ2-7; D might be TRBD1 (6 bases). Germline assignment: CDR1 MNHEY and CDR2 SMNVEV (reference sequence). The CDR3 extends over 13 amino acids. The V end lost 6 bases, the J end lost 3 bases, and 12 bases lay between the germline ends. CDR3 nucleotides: TGTGCCAGCAGCTTCGGACAGCACTACGAGCAGTACTTC. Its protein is CASSFGQHYEQYF.

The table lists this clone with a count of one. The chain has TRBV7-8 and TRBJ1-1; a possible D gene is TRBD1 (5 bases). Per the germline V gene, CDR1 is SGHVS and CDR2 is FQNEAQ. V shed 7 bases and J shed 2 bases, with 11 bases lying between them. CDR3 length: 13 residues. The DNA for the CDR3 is TGTGCCAGCACCCGGGACGTCAACACTGAAGCTTTCTTT. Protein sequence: CASTRDVNTEAFF.

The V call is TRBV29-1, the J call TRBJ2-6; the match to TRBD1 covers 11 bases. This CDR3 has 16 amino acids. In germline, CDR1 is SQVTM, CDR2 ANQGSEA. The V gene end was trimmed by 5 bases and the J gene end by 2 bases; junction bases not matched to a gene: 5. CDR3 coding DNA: TGCAGCGTTAGGACAGGGGGCAACACTGGGGCCAACGTCCTGACTTTC. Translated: CSVRTGGNTGANVLTF.

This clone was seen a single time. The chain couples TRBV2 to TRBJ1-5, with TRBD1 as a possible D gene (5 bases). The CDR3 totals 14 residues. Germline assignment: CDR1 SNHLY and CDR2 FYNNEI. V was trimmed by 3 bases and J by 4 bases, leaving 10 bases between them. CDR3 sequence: CASSDRVRNQPQHF. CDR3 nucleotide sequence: TGTGCCAGCAGTGACAGGGTACGGAATCAGCCCCAGCATTTT.

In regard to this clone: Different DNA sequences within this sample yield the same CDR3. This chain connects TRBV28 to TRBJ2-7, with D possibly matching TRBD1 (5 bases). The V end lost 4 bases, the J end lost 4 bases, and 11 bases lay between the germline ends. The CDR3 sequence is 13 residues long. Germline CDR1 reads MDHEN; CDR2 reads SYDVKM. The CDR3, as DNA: TGTGCCAGCAGTTCCCCTCAGGGTTACGAGCAGTACTTC. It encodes CASSSPQGYEQYF. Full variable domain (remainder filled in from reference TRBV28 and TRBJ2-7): DVKVTQSSRYLVKRTGEKVFLECVQDMDHENMFWYRQDPGLGLRLIYFSYDVKMKEKGDIPEGYSVSREKKERFSLILESASTNQTSMYLCASSSPQGYEQYFGPGTRLTVT.

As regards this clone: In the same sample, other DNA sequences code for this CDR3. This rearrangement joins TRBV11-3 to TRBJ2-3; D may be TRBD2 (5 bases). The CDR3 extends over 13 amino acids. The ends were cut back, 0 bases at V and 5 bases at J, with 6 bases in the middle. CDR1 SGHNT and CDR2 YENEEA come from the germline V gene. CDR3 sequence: CASSLDRGDTQYF. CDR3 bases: TGTGCCAGCAGCTTAGATCGGGGAGATACGCAGTATTTT.

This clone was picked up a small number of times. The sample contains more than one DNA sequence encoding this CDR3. CDR3 nucleotide sequence: TGTGCCAGCAGCGTAACGGTTAATGAAAAACTGTTTTTT. Translated, it gives CASSVTVNEKLFF. The rearrangement uses TRBV9 and TRBJ1-4, with D unclear. Looked up from germline, CDR1 is SGDLS and CDR2 is YYNGEE. The CDR3 has 13 amino acids. V was pared by 1 base and J by 4 bases, with 5 bases between.

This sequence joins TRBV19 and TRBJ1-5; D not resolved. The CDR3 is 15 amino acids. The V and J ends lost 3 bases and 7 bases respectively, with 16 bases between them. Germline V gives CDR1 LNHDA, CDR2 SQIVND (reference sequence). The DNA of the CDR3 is TGTGCCAGTAGTATCGTTCCGTTCTCAGACCAGCCCCAGCATTTT. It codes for CASSIVPFSDQPQHF.

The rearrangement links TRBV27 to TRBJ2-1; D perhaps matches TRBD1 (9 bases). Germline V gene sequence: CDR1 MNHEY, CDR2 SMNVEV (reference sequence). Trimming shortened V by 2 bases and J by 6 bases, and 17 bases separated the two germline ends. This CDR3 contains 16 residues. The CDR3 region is CASSLGAGDRVNEQFF. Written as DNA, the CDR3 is TGTGCCAGCAGTTTAGGAGCGGGGGACAGGGTCAATGAGCAGTTCTTC.

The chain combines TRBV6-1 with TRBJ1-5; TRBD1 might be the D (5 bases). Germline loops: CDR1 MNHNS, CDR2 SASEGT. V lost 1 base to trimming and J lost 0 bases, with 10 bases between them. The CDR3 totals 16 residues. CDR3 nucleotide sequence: TGTGCCAGCAGTGAAGACAGGCTATATAGCAATCAGCCCCAGCATTTT. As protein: CASSEDRLYSNQPQHF.

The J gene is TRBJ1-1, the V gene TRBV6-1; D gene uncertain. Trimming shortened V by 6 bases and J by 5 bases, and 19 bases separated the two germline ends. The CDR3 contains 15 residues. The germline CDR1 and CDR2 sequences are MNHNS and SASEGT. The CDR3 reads CASSLLDRIGTEAFF. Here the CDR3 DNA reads TGTGCCAGCAGCCTCCTGGACCGGATAGGTACTGAAGCTTTCTTT.

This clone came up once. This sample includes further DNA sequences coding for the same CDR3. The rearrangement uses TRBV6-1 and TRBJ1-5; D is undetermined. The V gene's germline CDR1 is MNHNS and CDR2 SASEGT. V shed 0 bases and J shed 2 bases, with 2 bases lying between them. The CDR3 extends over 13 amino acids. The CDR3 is CASSEAGNQPQHF. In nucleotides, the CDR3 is TGTGCCAGCAGTGAAGCGGGCAATCAGCCCCAGCATTTT.

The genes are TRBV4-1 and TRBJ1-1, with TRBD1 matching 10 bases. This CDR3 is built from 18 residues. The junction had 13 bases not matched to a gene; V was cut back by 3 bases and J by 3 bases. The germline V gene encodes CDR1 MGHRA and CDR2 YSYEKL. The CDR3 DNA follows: TGCGCCAGCAGCCAGTTTTGGACAGGGGGGGTAGCGGACACTGAAGCTTTCTTT. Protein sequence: CASSQFWTGGVADTEAFF.

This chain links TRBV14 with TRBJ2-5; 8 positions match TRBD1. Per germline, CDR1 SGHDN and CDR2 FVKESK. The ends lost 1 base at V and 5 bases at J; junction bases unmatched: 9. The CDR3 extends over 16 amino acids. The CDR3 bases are TGTGCCAGCAGCCAAGGCACCTTGACAGGGGTCGAGACCCAGTACTTC. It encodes CASSQGTLTGVETQYF.

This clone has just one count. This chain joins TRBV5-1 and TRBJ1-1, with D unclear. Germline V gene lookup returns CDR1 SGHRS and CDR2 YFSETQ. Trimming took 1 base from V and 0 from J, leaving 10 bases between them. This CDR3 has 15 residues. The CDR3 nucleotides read TGCGCCAGCAGCTTGAGTCCGGGAATGAACACTGAAGCTTTCTTT. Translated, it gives CASSLSPGMNTEAFF.

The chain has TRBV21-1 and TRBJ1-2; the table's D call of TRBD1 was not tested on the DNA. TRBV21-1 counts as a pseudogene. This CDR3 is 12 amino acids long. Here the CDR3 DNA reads TGTGCCAGCAGCAGACAGGGGAATGGCTACACCTTC. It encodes CASSRQGNGYTF.

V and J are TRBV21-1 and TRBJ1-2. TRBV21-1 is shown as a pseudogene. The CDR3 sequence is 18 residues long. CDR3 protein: CASSKIRRRAGLSYGYTF. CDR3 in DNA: TGTGCCAGCAGCAAAATAAGGCGGCGGGCAGGTTTATCCTATGGCTACACCTTC.

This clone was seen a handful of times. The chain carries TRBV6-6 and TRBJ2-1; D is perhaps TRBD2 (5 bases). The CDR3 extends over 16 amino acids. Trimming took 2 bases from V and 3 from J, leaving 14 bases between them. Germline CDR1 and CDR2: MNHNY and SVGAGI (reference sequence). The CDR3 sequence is CASSYKGLRDYNEQFF. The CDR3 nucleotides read TGTGCCAGCAGTTACAAGGGTCTGAGGGACTACAATGAGCAGTTCTTC.

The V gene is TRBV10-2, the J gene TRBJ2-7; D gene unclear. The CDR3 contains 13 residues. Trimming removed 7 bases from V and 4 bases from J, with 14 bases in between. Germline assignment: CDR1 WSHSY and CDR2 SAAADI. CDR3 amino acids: CASTPSQDYEQYF. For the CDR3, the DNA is TGCGCCAGCACCCCATCCCAGGATTACGAGCAGTACTTC.